The clone carrying this T cell receptor (beta chain) was detected once. Its specificity is unknown. Germline loops: CDR1 LNHDA, CDR2 SQIVND (reference sequence). The CDR3 sequence is 15 residues long. V lost 5 bases and J lost 0, with 11 bases in between. The sample belongs to a study of cytomegalovirus exposure and HLA in healthy donors. Whole-study results and caveats: Highly shared sequence variants in one cluster were likely a sequencing artifact. Some V segments, including TRBV6-2 and TRBV6-3, were excluded as indistinguishable. Within a later analysis, the majority of CMV-associated TCR beta chains appeared HLA-restricted.

Researchers ran the PCR with 60 Vbeta and 13 Jbeta primers. In the source study's methods: A later analysis tallied roughly 77 million unique TCR beta chains, some 12 million of them shared. The method was immunoSEQ multiplex PCR; TCRdb's version includes in-frame clones alone and lacks a portion of them. That table gives V, J and clone size, and the DNA gave D and trimming. This repertoire shows more than 85,000 clones, 80% to 85% found once; its top ten account for less than 3%. The receptor comes from a woman in her fifties or sixties in good health and CMV-seropositive. The sequencing sample was made of PBMCs. The rearrangement links TRBV19 to TRBJ1-5; D remains ambiguous. The CDR3: CASSSGLYSNQPQHF. In nucleotides, the CDR3 is TGTGCCAGTAGTTCCGGGTTATATAGCAATCAGCCCCAGCATTTT.